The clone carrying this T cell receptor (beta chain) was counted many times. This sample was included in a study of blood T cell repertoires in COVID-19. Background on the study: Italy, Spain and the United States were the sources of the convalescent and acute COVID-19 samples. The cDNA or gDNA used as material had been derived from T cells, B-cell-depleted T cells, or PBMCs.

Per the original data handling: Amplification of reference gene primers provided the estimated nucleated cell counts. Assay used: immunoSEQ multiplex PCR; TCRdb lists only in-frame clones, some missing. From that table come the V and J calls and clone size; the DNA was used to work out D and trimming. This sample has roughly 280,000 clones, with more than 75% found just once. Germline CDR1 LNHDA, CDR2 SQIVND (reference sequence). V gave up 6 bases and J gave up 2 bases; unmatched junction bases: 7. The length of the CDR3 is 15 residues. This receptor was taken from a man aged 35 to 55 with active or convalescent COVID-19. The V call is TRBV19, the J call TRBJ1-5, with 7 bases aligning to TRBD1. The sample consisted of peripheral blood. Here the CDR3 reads CASRPTGQGNQPQHF. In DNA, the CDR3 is TGTGCCAGTAGGCCGACAGGGCAGGGCAATCAGCCCCAGCATTTT.